This T cell receptor (beta chain) came from a study of blood T cell repertoires in COVID-19. Study-wide background: PBMCs, B-cell-depleted T cells, or T cells provided the cDNA or gDNA that made up the material.

Profiling relied on immunoSEQ multiplex PCR, and the TCRdb table lists in-frame clones only, not all of them. The sample contains over 200,000 clones, roughly 76% of which appear only once. Germline V CDR1 and CDR2: SGHTA, FQGNSA. The CDR3 loop spans 14 amino acids. V gave up 5 bases and J gave up 6 bases, with 13 bases separating them. The V call is TRBV7-2, the J call TRBJ1-4; perhaps TRBD1 as D (5 bases). This TCR was recovered from a human donor in a cohort sampled during active COVID-19. Sequenced material: peripheral blood. The CDR3 bases are TGTGCCAGCAGCGGGGGGACCCTGTATGAAAAACTGTTTTTT. Its protein is CASSGGTLYEKLFF.